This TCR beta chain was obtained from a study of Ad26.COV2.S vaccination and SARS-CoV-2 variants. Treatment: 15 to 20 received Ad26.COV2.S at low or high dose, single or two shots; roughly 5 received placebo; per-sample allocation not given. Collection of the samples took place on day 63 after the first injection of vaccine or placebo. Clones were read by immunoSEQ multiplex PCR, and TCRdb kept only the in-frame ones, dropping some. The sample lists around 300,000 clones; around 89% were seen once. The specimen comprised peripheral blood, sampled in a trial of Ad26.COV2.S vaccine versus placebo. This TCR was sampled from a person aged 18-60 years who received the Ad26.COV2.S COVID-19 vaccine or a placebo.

CDR3 coding DNA: TGTGCCAGCAGTGAACCTACCGGGACGAGGGCGACCCAGTACTTC. Protein sequence: CASSEPTGTRATQYF. The chain joins TRBV6-1 to TRBJ2-5; D assignment may be TRBD1 or TRBD2 (5 bases each). CDR1 and CDR2 from the germline V gene are MNHNS and SASEGT. Trimming stripped 2 bases from V and 7 bases from J, with 17 bases between. The CDR3 is 15 amino acids.